The 23 T cell receptor beta chains given below trace back to one sample, sequenced in a study of patients and donors after allogeneic stem cell transplantation. TCRdb used MiXCR to reprocess the RT-PCR reads, holding one entry per CDR3 protein. The sample contains over 10,000 distinct CDR3 sequences, approximately 26% of which appear only once. Sequencing was performed on blood, either unsorted or a sorted T cell fraction (not recorded which). Source of these receptors: a human donor who was either an allogeneic HSCT recipient or a stem cell or donor lymphocyte infusion donor (not recorded which). It is not recorded whose cells these are; they may come from a transplant donor.

V and J are TRBV12-3 or TRBV12-4 and TRBJ1-5; 8 bases fit TRBD1. The V gene end was trimmed by 4 bases and the J gene end by 4 bases; junction bases not matched to a gene: 9. The CDR3 sequence is 16 residues long. The CDR3 DNA reads as TGTGCCAGCAGTTCCAGGACAGGGTCCCTTAATCAGCCCCAGCATTTT. Protein: CASSSRTGSLNQPQHF.

The CDR3 spells CASSSQPSSYNEQFF. The CDR3 bases are TGTGCCAGCAGTTCCCAGCCGAGCTCCTACAATGAGCAGTTCTTC. This sequence joins TRBV12-3 or TRBV12-4 and TRBJ2-1; D unclear. The CDR3 is made up of 15 amino acids. Deletions cut 4 bases from V and 0 bases from J, with 10 bases between.

The sample holds a few counts of this clonotype. The chain carries TRBV12-3 or TRBV12-4 and TRBJ1-2; no reliable D call. This CDR3 is 13 amino acids long. V shed 4 bases and J shed 7 bases, with 13 bases lying between them. DNA of the CDR3: TGTGCCAGCAGTTACTCCCCACTGGGTGGCTACACCTTC. It encodes CASSYSPLGGYTF.

V is TRBV29-1 and J is TRBJ2-5, with D perhaps being TRBD1 or TRBD2 (5 bases each). CDR1 SQVTM and CDR2 ANQGSEA come from the germline V gene. V was cut by 2 bases and J by 4 bases, with 14 bases left in between. The CDR3 length is 14 residues. The CDR3 region has the DNA TGCAGCGTTGAATTATGGGGACCGGGAGAGACCCAGTACTTC. As protein: CSVELWGPGETQYF. Filled out from reference TRBV29-1 and TRBJ2-5, the complete variable domain reads SAVISQKPSRDICQRGTSLTIQCQVDSQVTMMFWYRQQPGQSLTLIATANQGSEATYESGFVIDKFPISRPNLTFSTLTVSNMSPEDSSIYLCSVELWGPGETQYFGPGTRLLVL.

V gene TRBV7-3 combines with J gene TRBJ1-2; a weak D match, TRBD1 (5 bases). Trimming shortened V by 3 bases and J by 1 base, and 12 bases separated the two germline ends. Germline V gene sequence: CDR1 SGHTA, CDR2 FQGTGA. The CDR3 runs 15 residues. The CDR3 protein is CASSLRGGDNYGYTF. CDR3 DNA: TGTGCCAGCAGCTTGAGGGGTGGGGATAACTATGGCTACACCTTC.

This clonotype is deemed medium-sized. The chain couples TRBV2 to TRBJ1-5; D unclear. V was shortened by 7 bases and J by 4 bases, with 17 bases between the two germline ends. This CDR3 is built from 15 residues. Germline V lookup: CDR1 SNHLY, CDR2 FYNNEI. CDR3: CASMREKGSNQPQHF. The DNA of the CDR3 is TGTGCCAGCATGAGGGAGAAGGGCTCAAATCAGCCCCAGCATTTT.

This clonotype is classed as medium-sized (0.01 to 0.1%). V gene TRBV5-1 combines with J gene TRBJ1-1, with a weak D call TRBD1 (5 bases). V was cut by 5 bases and J by 2 bases, with 16 bases left in between. Germline V CDR1 and CDR2: SGHRS, YFSETQ. The CDR3 consists of 15 residues. CDR3 in amino acids: CASSPDGGLNTEAFF. The CDR3 region has the DNA TGCGCCAGCAGTCCTGACGGGGGGTTAAACACTGAAGCTTTCTTT. Drawing the rest from reference TRBV5-1 and TRBJ1-1, the complete variable domain is KAGVTQTPRYLIKTRGQQVTLSCSPISGHRSVSWYQQTPGQGLQFLFEYFSETQRNKGNFPGRFSGRQFSNSRSEMNVSTLELGDSALYLCASSPDGGLNTEAFFGQGTRLTVV.

This clonotype was counted a few times. V usage is TRBV6-2 or TRBV6-3 and J usage is TRBJ2-1, with D perhaps TRBD1 (6 bases). The CDR3 consists of 14 residues. Germline V lookup: CDR1 MNHEY, CDR2 SVGEGT. V was cut by 5 bases and J by 8 bases, with 16 bases left in between. CDR3 sequence reads: CASSKRLHRDEQFF. The CDR3 DNA reads as TGTGCCAGCAGTAAAAGGCTTCACAGGGATGAGCAGTTCTTC.

This clonotype appeared a few times. The gene calls are TRBV7-2 and TRBJ1-2; 9 bases map to TRBD1. J lost 6 bases, V lost 0 bases, and 5 bases had no gene match. CDR3 length: 15 residues. CDR1 and CDR2 (germline): SGHTA, FQGNSA. The CDR3: CASSLAGQGRHGYTF. DNA of the CDR3: TGTGCCAGCAGCTTAGCGGGACAGGGTCGGCATGGCTACACCTTC. Full variable domain (rest looked up from reference TRBV7-2 and TRBJ1-2): GAGVSQSPSNKVTEKGKDVELRCDPISGHTALYWYRQSLGQGLEFLIYFQGNSAPDKSGLPSDRFSAERTGGSVSTLTIQRTQQEDSAVYLCASSLAGQGRHGYTFGSGTRLTVV.

The gene calls are TRBV30 and TRBJ1-1; weak D call: TRBD1 (6 bases). V was trimmed by 4 bases and J by 6 bases, leaving 18 bases between them. This CDR3 region has 14 residues. Germline V gives CDR1 GTSNPN, CDR2 SVGIG (reference sequence). CDR3 DNA sequence: TGTGCCTGGATGGGGGGCAGGGAGGTTTCTGAAGCTTTCTTT. Translating it yields CAWMGGREVSEAFF.

This clonotype occurred a few times. The CDR3 spells CATSSPGPADTQYF. The CDR3 nucleotides read TGTGCCACCAGCAGCCCCGGGCCCGCAGATACGCAGTATTTT. The chain has TRBV15 and TRBJ2-3; no clear D. The CDR3 runs to 14 residues. Between the trimmed V and J ends, which lost 3 bases and 4 bases, there was a span of 11 bases. Germline V gene sequence: CDR1 LNHNV, CDR2 YYDKDF (reference sequence). Full variable domain (outside the CDR3, taken from reference TRBV15 and TRBJ2-3): DAMVIQNPRYQVTQFGKPVTLSCSQTLNHNVMYWYQQKSSQAPKLLFHYYDKDFNNEADTPDNFQSRRPNTSFCFLDIRSPGLGDTAMYLCATSSPGPADTQYFGPGTRLTVL.

This clonotype is medium-sized in the sample. The chain couples TRBV20-1 to TRBJ1-5; D is possibly TRBD1 (5 bases). This CDR3 comprises 15 residues. CDR1 and CDR2 (germline): DFQATT, SNEGSKA (reference sequence). Between the trimmed V and J ends, which lost 3 bases and 7 bases, there was a span of 19 bases. The CDR3 spells CSARRDRAGGQPQHF. CDR3 DNA sequence: TGCAGTGCTAGGAGGGACCGAGCTGGGGGGCAGCCCCAGCATTTT.

This rearrangement joins TRBV7-6 to TRBJ1-3; no clear D gene. This CDR3 is 13 amino acids long. Between the trimmed V and J ends, which lost 1 base and 3 bases, there was a span of 4 bases. CDR1 is SGHVS, CDR2 FNYEAQ, per germline. In nucleotides, the CDR3 is TGTGCCAGCAGCTTAGGGGGTGGAAACACCATATATTTT. Protein: CASSLGGGNTIYF.

This clonotype came up once. This chain connects TRBV25-1 to TRBJ1-2; 8 bases agree with TRBD1. The germline CDR1 and CDR2 sequences are MGHDK and SYGVNS. Trimming removed 1 base from V and 13 bases from J; junction bases left unmatched: 8. This CDR3 spans 13 amino acids. The CDR3 is CASSEWVRGPSTF. The DNA of the CDR3 is TGTGCCAGCAGTGAATGGGTCAGGGGGCCTAGCACCTTC.

Many counts were recorded for this clonotype. The J gene is TRBJ1-5, the V gene TRBV29-1; D is unclear. The length of the CDR3 is 13 residues. The germline gives CDR1 SQVTM, CDR2 ANQGSEA. The ends were cut back, 6 bases at V and 3 bases at J, with 12 bases in the middle. The CDR3 loop is CSVAPGSNQPQHF. CDR3 nucleotides: TGCAGCGTCGCGCCGGGCTCCAATCAGCCCCAGCATTTT.

The chain is built from TRBV27 and TRBJ1-1, with D tentatively TRBD1 (6 bases). The CDR3 sequence is 13 residues long. In germline, CDR1 is MNHEY, CDR2 SMNVEV (reference sequence). V shed 6 bases and J shed 3 bases, with 11 bases lying between them. CDR3 DNA: TGTGCCAGCAGCCTCTACAGGGACACTGAAGCTTTCTTT. As protein: CASSLYRDTEAFF.

The table lists this clonotype with a few counts. The genes are TRBV5-1 and TRBJ1-2; D may be TRBD1 (6 bases). This CDR3 has 16 residues. Germline loops: CDR1 SGHRS, CDR2 YFSETQ. V lost 4 bases, J lost 2 bases, and 18 bases lay in between. The CDR3 DNA sequence: TGCGCCAGCAGCCCGGGACATCCAGCCACCAACTATGGCTACACCTTC. Translated, it gives CASSPGHPATNYGYTF.

Only a few counts were recorded for this clonotype. The rearrangement uses TRBV27 and TRBJ1-5, with a tentative D call TRBD1 (5 bases). The CDR3 consists of 15 residues. V was trimmed by 3 bases and J by 6 bases, leaving 15 bases between them. CDR1 and CDR2 (germline): MNHEY, SMNVEV (reference sequence). CDR3 in amino acids: CASSLFPGVGQPQHF. The CDR3 DNA is TGTGCCAGCAGTTTGTTCCCGGGGGTGGGTCAGCCCCAGCATTTT.

The genes are TRBV14 and TRBJ1-3, with D maybe TRBD1 (5 bases). Germline V gene lookup returns CDR1 SGHDN and CDR2 FVKESK. Trimming pared 3 bases from V and 4 bases from J, leaving 22 bases between. The CDR3 is 18 residues long. CDR3 nucleotides: TGTGCCAGCAGCCACTCACCCTCGCGGGGGGACCGCGGAAACACCATATATTTT. As protein: CASSHSPSRGDRGNTIYF.

This clonotype was counted a few times. The chain links TRBV24-1 to TRBJ1-5, with 7 bases lining up with TRBD1. CDR3 length equals 15 residues. V lost 5 bases, J lost 1 base, and 4 bases stayed unmatched. Germline loops: CDR1 KGHDR, CDR2 SFDVKD. CDR3 sequence: CATSASGGSNQPQHF. The CDR3 coding sequence is TGTGCCACCAGTGCCTCAGGGGGAAGCAATCAGCCCCAGCATTTT.

The J gene is TRBJ2-7, the V gene TRBV6-5; D gene ambiguous. This CDR3 contains 13 residues. Trimming removed 5 bases at V and 2 bases at J, with 10 bases between. Germline CDR1 reads MNHEY; CDR2 reads SVGAGI. This CDR3 reads CASSPSWAYEQYF. Here the CDR3 DNA reads TGTGCCAGCAGTCCCTCATGGGCCTACGAGCAGTACTTC.

V is TRBV28 and J is TRBJ2-2, with D perhaps TRBD1 or TRBD2 (6 bases each). The V gene's germline CDR1 is MDHEN and CDR2 SYDVKM. The CDR3 is 15 amino acids. V lost 7 bases and J lost 1, with 13 bases in between. CDR3 coding DNA: TGTGCCAGCAACGCCGCGGGACAGAACACCGGGGAGCTGTTTTTT. Translated, it gives CASNAAGQNTGELFF.

This chain uses TRBV12-3 or TRBV12-4 with TRBJ1-6; TRBD1 matches at 9 bases. The CDR3 totals 14 residues. Trimming took 7 bases from V and 11 from J; bases not matched to a gene: 9. The CDR3 reads CASNPGQGFPPLHF. CDR3 DNA sequence: TGTGCCAGCAATCCGGGACAGGGCTTCCCACCCCTCCACTTT.